The sequence of this TCR beta chain was determined in a study of blood T cell repertoires in COVID-19. The CDR3 covers 16 residues. Germline V gene sequence: CDR1 LGHDT, CDR2 YNNKEL (reference sequence). V shed 1 base and J 7 bases; nucleotides not matched to a gene: 8. TCRdb's copy holds only in-frame clones and misses some; the assay was immunoSEQ multiplex PCR. The sample lists 130,000 to 150,000 clones; 65% to 85% were seen once. This chain uses TRBV3-1 (or the pseudogene TRBV3-2) with TRBJ2-2; 8 positions agree with TRBD2. The specimen was peripheral blood. The clonotype comes from a man between 60 and 75 years old with active or convalescent COVID-19. CDR3 loop: CASSQAPLAESGELFF. The DNA for the CDR3 is TGTGCCAGCAGCCAAGCCCCACTAGCGGAGAGCGGGGAGCTGTTTTTT.